The clone carrying this TCR beta chain was observed once. Germline V gives CDR1 ENHRY, CDR2 SYGVKD. There are 13 residues in the CDR3. V shed 1 base and J shed 12 bases, with 12 bases lying between them. The data are from a study of blood T cell repertoires in COVID-19. Across the study: Sites in the United States, Italy and Spain provided acute and convalescent COVID-19 samples. T cells, B-cell-depleted T cells, or PBMCs provided the cDNA or gDNA that served as material.

Per the original data handling: Estimation of nucleated cell counts was performed using reference gene primer amplification. Sequencing was performed with immunoSEQ multiplex PCR; in TCRdb, only in-frame clones are kept and a portion is missing. The DNA gave D and trimming, while V, J and clone size come from that table. The profile shows about 160,000 clones, roughly 89% of them singletons. Enrollment of patients from Seattle took place during active infection, with longitudinal follow-up. The chain joins TRBV10-3 to TRBJ1-4; maybe TRBD1 (6 bases). Source material: peripheral blood. The sequence derives from a woman aged 70-85 years with COVID-19, enrolled during active disease. The CDR3 protein is CAISEWGQVELFF. The CDR3 nucleotides are TGTGCCATCAGTGAGTGGGGACAAGTTGAACTGTTTTTT.